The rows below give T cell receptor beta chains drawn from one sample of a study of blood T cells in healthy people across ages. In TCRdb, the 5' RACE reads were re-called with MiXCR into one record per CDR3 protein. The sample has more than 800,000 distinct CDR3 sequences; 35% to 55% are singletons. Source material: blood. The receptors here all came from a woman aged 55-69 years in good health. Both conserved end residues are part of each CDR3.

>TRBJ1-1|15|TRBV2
CASSDSEGKNTEAFF
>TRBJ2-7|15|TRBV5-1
CASSLVGTAFNEQYF
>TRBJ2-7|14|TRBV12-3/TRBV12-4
CASSPRTDTYEQYF
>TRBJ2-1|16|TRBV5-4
CASSLGDREYQETQFF
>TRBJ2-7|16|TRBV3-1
CASSHGTSGGSYEQYF
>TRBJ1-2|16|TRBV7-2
CASSLEPRGTGYGYTF
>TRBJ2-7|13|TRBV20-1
CSAPGTVLNEQYF
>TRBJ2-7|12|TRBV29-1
CSVAEGTYEQYF
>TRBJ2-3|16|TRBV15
CATSRDISGRADTQYF
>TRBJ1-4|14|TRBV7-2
CASSYGTGGEKLFF
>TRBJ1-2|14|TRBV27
CASSPLVGAYGYTF
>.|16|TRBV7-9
CASSLGLGRTYNEQYF
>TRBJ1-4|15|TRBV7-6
CASSLARVGDEKLFF
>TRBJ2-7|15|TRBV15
CATSRTGLATCEQYF
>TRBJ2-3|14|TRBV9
CASSVGSLQGTQYF
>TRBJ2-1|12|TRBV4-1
CASKGQGTQQFF
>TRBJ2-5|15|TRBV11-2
CASSLEGRIGETQYF
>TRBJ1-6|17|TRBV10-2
CASSEVGTSSYNSPLHF
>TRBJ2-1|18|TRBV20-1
CSAMDRGRKLNPYNEQFF
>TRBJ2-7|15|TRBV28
CASSSHRGRSDEQYF
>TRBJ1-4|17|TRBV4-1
CASKGRGQSATNEKLFF
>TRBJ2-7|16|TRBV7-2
CASSFRWIAGIYEQYF
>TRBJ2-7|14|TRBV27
CASTPRRGSYEQYF
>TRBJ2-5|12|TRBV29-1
CSGRAVSETQYF
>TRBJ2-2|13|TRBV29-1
CSFFRSLSGELFF
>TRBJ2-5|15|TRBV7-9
CASSLFSRPQETQYF
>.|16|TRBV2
CASSSDSPPAQNIQYF
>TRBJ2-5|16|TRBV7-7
CASSLVGTGGAETQYF
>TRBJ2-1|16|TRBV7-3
CASSLRGGYREDEQFF
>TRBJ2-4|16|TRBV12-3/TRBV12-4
CASSLMAEGAKTIQYF
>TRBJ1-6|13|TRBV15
CATSGDGNSPLHF
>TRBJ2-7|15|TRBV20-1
CSARDSLAGGGEQYF
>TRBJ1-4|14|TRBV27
CASGRSFGNEKLFF
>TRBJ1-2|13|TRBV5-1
CASSRQQGYGYTF